These 18 T cell receptor beta chains originate from one sample sequenced in a study of breast tumors, draining lymph nodes, adjacent tissues. Breast cancer patients provided tissue from their axillary draining lymph nodes. MiXCR was run by TCRdb on the multiplex PCR reads, yielding one entry per CDR3 protein. Of about 130,000 distinct CDR3 sequences in the sample, roughly 20% are singletons; the top ten hold about 2.2%. Sequenced material: axillary lymph node tissue. These receptors originate from a female donor with breast cancer. Some clones in this sample may be carry-over from other donors' samples.

In regard to this clonotype: Being one base from a much bigger clone, this may be a read error. CDR3 DNA sequence: TGTGCCAGCAGCCCCCATGGCCCCGGCTATGGCTACACCTTC. Encoded protein: CASSPHGPGYGYTF. V usage is TRBV3-1 and J usage is TRBJ1-2; no reliable D call. The ends were cut back, 4 bases at V and 4 bases at J, with 13 bases in the middle. The germline gives CDR1 LGHDT, CDR2 YNNKEL (reference sequence). The CDR3 covers 14 residues.

A word on this clonotype: This sequence may be a read error, since a much larger clone differs from it by one base. V is TRBV20-1 and J is TRBJ2-1; 11 bases align to TRBD2. The CDR3 is made up of 13 amino acids. In germline, CDR1 is DFQATT, CDR2 SNEGSKA (reference sequence). Germline trimming cut 7 bases from V and 9 bases from J; bases unmatched to any gene: 8. CDR3 coding DNA: TGCAGTGTCTTAGCGGGAGGGAACGGTGAGCAGTTCTTC. Its translation is CSVLAGGNGEQFF.

The CDR3 DNA follows: TGTGCCAGCAGCTTAGGGGGACAGGGAGGCTATGGCTACACCTTC. It encodes CASSLGGQGGYGYTF. The genes are TRBV7-2 and TRBJ1-2; 9 nucleotides agree with TRBD1. Germline loops: CDR1 SGHTA, CDR2 FQGNSA. V shed 1 base, J shed 4 bases, and the junction held 4 bases outside the gene matches. This CDR3 has 15 residues.

Of note for this clonotype: The CDR3 does not close with the conserved phenylalanine or tryptophan, likely indicating a read error. This rearrangement joins TRBV6-5 to TRBJ1-5; weak D call: TRBD1 (5 bases). The CDR3 totals 13 residues. Germline CDR1 reads MNHEY; CDR2 reads SVGAGI. V lost 6 bases and J 3 bases, leaving 9 bases between the germline ends. In DNA form, the CDR3 reads TGTGCCAGCAGCCGACAGATCAATCAGCCCCAGCATTCT. Amino acids: CASSRQINQPQHS.

Only one count was recorded for this clonotype. Just one base apart from a much larger clone, this may be a read error. The chain uses TRBV9 and TRBJ2-6; D may match TRBD1 or TRBD2 (5 bases each). CDR1 and CDR2 (germline): SGDLS, YYNGEE. The CDR3 runs to 18 residues. The CDR3 is CGSSATGRTHSGANVLTF. The CDR3 nucleotides are TGTGGCAGCAGCGCCACGGGACGAACACACTCTGGGGCCAACGTCCTGACTTTC. The whole variable domain, filled in from reference TRBV9 and TRBJ2-6, reads DSGVTQTPKHLITATGQRVTLRCSPRSGDLSVYWYQQSLDQGLQFLIQYYNGEERAKGNILERFSAQQFPDLHSELNLSSLELGDSALYFCGSSATGRTHSGANVLTFGAGSRLTVL.

V gene TRBV7-9 combines with J gene TRBJ1-1, with D uncertain. V gave up 5 bases and J gave up 0 bases, with 10 bases separating them. This CDR3 region has 14 residues. The V gene's germline CDR1 is SEHNR and CDR2 FQNEAQ (reference sequence). As DNA, the CDR3 is TGTGCCAGCAGCCCAGAGAATATGAACACTGAAGCTTTCTTT. Its translation: CASSPENMNTEAFF. Full variable domain (rest looked up from reference TRBV7-9 and TRBJ1-1): DTGVSQNPRHKITKRGQNVTFRCDPISEHNRLYWYRQTLGQGPEFLTYFQNEAQLEKSRLLSDRFSAERPKGSFSTLEIQRTEQGDSAMYLCASSPENMNTEAFFGQGTRLTVV.

This clonotype was counted at least ten times. This chain joins TRBV7-3 and TRBJ1-2; D remains unclear. The ends were cut back, 6 bases at V and 8 bases at J, with 13 bases in the middle. This CDR3 comprises 12 residues. CDR1 SGHTA and CDR2 FQGTGA come from the germline V gene. The CDR3 here is CASRGPGEGYTF. CDR3 DNA: TGTGCCAGCAGGGGCCCGGGAGAGGGCTACACCTTC.

This clonotype came up many times. The chain couples TRBV9 to TRBJ2-1, with 9 bases aligning to TRBD2. The V and J ends lost 3 bases and 6 bases, in that order; junction bases with no gene match: 19. CDR1 is SGDLS, CDR2 YYNGEE, per germline. This CDR3 is built from 19 residues. The CDR3 nucleotides read TGTGCCAGCAGCGCATCTATCCTACCACTGGCGGGAGGGGGCAATGAGCAGTTCTTC. It specifies CASSASILPLAGGGNEQFF.

In this sample, this clonotype turned up many times. The chain joins TRBV7-9 to TRBJ2-7, with D perhaps given as TRBD1 or TRBD2 (5 bases each). Germline loops: CDR1 SEHNR, CDR2 FQNEAQ (reference sequence). V dropped 5 bases and J dropped 2 bases, with 13 bases sitting between them. This CDR3 comprises 14 residues. The CDR3 protein is CASSGDDATYEQYF. DNA of the CDR3: TGTGCCAGCAGCGGGGACGACGCAACCTACGAGCAGTACTTC.

In this sample, this clonotype turned up many times. The chain uses TRBV24-1 and TRBJ2-1; TRBD2 aligns across 8 bases. The V gene's germline CDR1 is KGHDR and CDR2 SFDVKD. The CDR3 is made up of 15 amino acids. The V gene end was trimmed by 4 bases and the J gene end by 1 base; junction bases not matched to a gene: 2. CDR3 sequence reads: CATSEIAGSYNEQFF. The CDR3 bases are TGTGCCACCAGTGAAATAGCGGGGTCCTACAATGAGCAGTTCTTC.

This clonotype was observed at least ten times. The gene calls are TRBV20-1 and TRBJ2-7; maybe TRBD1 (6 bases). Deletions cut 4 bases from V and 0 bases from J, with 16 bases between. The CDR3 has 15 amino acids. Per germline, CDR1 DFQATT and CDR2 SNEGSKA (reference sequence). The CDR3 DNA is TGCAGTGCTACCGCCCCGACAGGAGCCTCCTACGAGCAGTACTTC. Amino acids: CSATAPTGASYEQYF.

This clonotype was recorded many times. This chain connects TRBV18 to TRBJ2-5; TRBD2 agrees at 14 bases. CDR3 length equals 17 residues. Germline lookup yields CDR1 KGHSH and CDR2 LQKENI. V gave up 5 bases and J gave up 2 bases; unmatched junction bases: 7. This CDR3 is CASSSGTSGSGQETQYF. DNA for the CDR3: TGTGCCAGCTCATCAGGGACTAGCGGGAGTGGGCAAGAGACCCAGTACTTC.

For this clonotype: The missing conserved phenylalanine or tryptophan at the end of this CDR3 makes a read error likely. Here the CDR3 DNA reads TGTGCCTGGAGTGTTTACGGGGGGCTCCAAGAGACCCAGTACGTC. As protein: CAWSVYGGLQETQYV. V usage is TRBV30 and J usage is TRBJ2-5; D possibly corresponds to TRBD2 (7 bases). V was pared by 0 bases and J by 1 base, with 12 bases between. This CDR3 comprises 15 residues. From germline, CDR1 is GTSNPN and CDR2 SVGIG (reference sequence).

This clonotype was found a few times. The V call is TRBV3-1, the J call TRBJ2-7; D not certain. CDR1 is LGHDT, CDR2 YNNKEL, per germline (reference sequence). V lost 4 bases and J 6 bases, leaving 19 bases between the germline ends. The CDR3 sequence is 15 residues long. The CDR3 is CASSPTRGSGGEQYF. CDR3 nucleotide sequence: TGTGCCAGCAGCCCCACAAGAGGATCCGGCGGCGAGCAGTACTTC.

To note about this clonotype: A much more abundant neighbour one base away suggests this may be a read error. The chain uses TRBV19 and TRBJ2-1; D call uncertain. Trimming pared 6 bases from V and 8 bases from J, leaving 14 bases between. The germline CDR1 and CDR2 sequences are LNHDA and SQIVND (reference sequence). There are 13 residues in the CDR3. The CDR3 region has the DNA TGTGCCAGTAGCCCGACAAAGGGCGATGAGCAGTTCTTC. Its protein is CASSPTKGDEQFF.

The rearrangement joins TRBV7-6 to TRBJ1-5; no clear D gene. V was shortened by 2 bases and J by 5 bases, with 7 bases between the two germline ends. There are 13 residues in the CDR3. CDR1 SGHVS and CDR2 FNYEAQ come from the germline V gene. The CDR3 coding sequence is TGTGCCAGCAGCTTATCAACAGATCAGCCCCAGCATTTT. This codes for CASSLSTDQPQHF.

In DNA, the CDR3 is TGTGCCAGCAGTTCCCAAACCGCCCGGGGACGGGTGAACACTGAAGCTTTCTTT. Translation: CASSSQTARGRVNTEAFF. The rearrangement joins TRBV27 to TRBJ1-1; TRBD1 is a possible D gene (5 bases). The germline V gene encodes CDR1 MNHEY and CDR2 SMNVEV (reference sequence). Trimming cost V 4 bases and J 0 bases, with 21 bases left between them. The CDR3 totals 18 residues.

On this clonotype: Possible read error: a much larger clone is one base away. The final CDR3 position lacks the conserved phenylalanine or tryptophan, pointing to a likely read error. The rearrangement uses TRBV15 and TRBJ2-1, with 10 positions matching TRBD2. J lost 5 bases, V lost 2 bases, and 3 bases had no gene match. The CDR3 loop spans 15 amino acids. CDR1 and CDR2 from the germline V gene are LNHNV and YYDKDF (reference sequence). The CDR3 sequence is CATSRRTSGNNEQFY. CDR3 sequence (DNA): TGTGCCACCAGCAGAAGGACTAGCGGTAACAATGAGCAGTTCTAC.